The TCR beta chain under discussion was sequenced for a study of vaccination and CD4 T cells after COVID-19. General observations from the study: With convalescent patients, a median about 90% of reactive clones emerged solely after vaccination.

Described treatment: approximately nine-day PBMC culture with coronavirus spike peptide pools or control peptides (ViraFEST assay). Sequencing of the DNA from cultured CD4+ T cells was carried out with the Oncomine TCR Beta short-read assay. A single record per CDR3 protein comes from TCRdb applying MiXCR to the PCR reads. This sample has approximately 10,000 distinct CDR3 sequences, with roughly 65% found just once. There are 14 residues in the CDR3. V shed 4 bases, J shed 5 bases, and the junction held 7 bases outside the gene matches. CDR1 and CDR2 (germline): WNHNN, SYGVQD (reference sequence). About this clonotype: The target antigen is unknown.

The sample was CD4+ T cells from blood, cultured in vitro. This TCR was recovered from a human donor who had recovered from COVID-19. This chain connects TRBV10-1 to TRBJ2-7; 8 nucleotides align to TRBD2. The CDR3 is CASSGAGVDHEQYF. CDR3 DNA sequence: TGCGCCAGCAGTGGAGCGGGAGTGGACCACGAGCAGTACTTC.